The 30 T cell receptor beta chains presented below share a single source sample, sequenced in a study of a mutant IDH1 vaccine in newly diagnosed glioma. This sample's time point: baseline, week 1 (first vaccination visit). Noted treatment: pre-vaccination baseline after standard-of-care therapy. Produced via immunoSEQ multiplex PCR; TCRdb's table is partial and in-frame only. The table records over 55,000 clones, around 83% of them present only once. The source material was peripheral blood mononuclear cells (PBMCs), sampled from a glioma patient treated with radiotherapy, temozolomide or both. These receptors were collected from a woman between 18 and 30 years old with glioma. Some clones in this sample may be carry-over from other donors' samples.

The V call is TRBV20-1, the J call TRBJ2-3; no clear D. CDR1 is DFQATT and CDR2 is SNEGSKA in the germline V gene (reference sequence). V lost 5 bases and J lost 5, with 5 bases in between. This CDR3 comprises 10 residues. Here the CDR3 reads CSAFRDTQYF. The CDR3 DNA reads TGCAGTGCTTTCAGAGATACGCAGTATTTT.

This clone occurred once. The chain has TRBV10-3 and TRBJ2-3; D remains ambiguous. The length of the CDR3 is 15 residues. V was cut by 5 bases and J by 0 bases, with 12 bases left in between. Germline V gene data show CDR1 as ENHRY and CDR2 as SYGVKD. CDR3 amino acids: CAISRLETSTDTQYF. The CDR3 nucleotides read TGTGCCATCAGTCGACTGGAGACTAGCACAGATACGCAGTATTTT.

CDR3 in amino acids: CASRTGTGAEKLFF. CDR3 sequence (DNA): TGTGCCAGCAGAACCGGGACAGGGGCTGAAAAACTGTTTTTT. This rearrangement joins TRBV7-8 to TRBJ1-4; 10 nucleotides agree with TRBD1. The CDR3 extends over 14 amino acids. The V and J ends lost 6 bases and 7 bases, in that order; junction bases with no gene match: 5. CDR1 is SGHVS and CDR2 is FQNEAQ in the germline V gene.

The chain links TRBV7-2 to TRBJ1-4; tentative D call: TRBD1 (5 bases). V lost 5 bases to trimming and J lost 3 bases, with 13 bases between them. Germline lookup yields CDR1 SGHTA and CDR2 FQGNSA. CDR3 length equals 15 residues. The CDR3 loop reads CASSPTGTANEKLFF. The CDR3, as DNA: TGTGCCAGCAGCCCGACCGGGACGGCTAATGAAAAACTGTTTTTT.

This clone was picked up one time. CDR3: CASSTGGYEQYF. CDR3 DNA: TGCGCCAGCAGCACAGGGGGCTACGAGCAGTACTTC. The rearrangement links TRBV5-1 to TRBJ2-7; 8 bases align to TRBD1. The CDR3 consists of 12 residues. With 4 bases clipped from V and 3 bases from J, the junction kept 0 bases outside the gene matches. Germline V gives CDR1 SGHRS, CDR2 YFSETQ.

The CDR3 sequence: CASSFTPAGEAFF. CDR3 DNA sequence: TGTGCCAGCAGCTTCACCCCCGCAGGTGAAGCTTTCTTT. The J gene is TRBJ1-1, the V gene TRBV7-3; D call uncertain. The V end lost 3 bases, the J end lost 7 bases, and 12 bases lay between the germline ends. The V gene's germline CDR1 is SGHTA and CDR2 FQGTGA. CDR3 length equals 13 residues. Combining the CDR3 with reference TRBV7-3 and TRBJ1-1 gives the whole variable domain GAGVSQTPSNKVTEKGKYVELRCDPISGHTALYWYRQSLGQGPEFLIYFQGTGAADDSGLPNDRFFAVRPEGSVSTLKIQRTERGDSAVYLCASSFTPAGEAFFGQGTRLTVV.

This clone appeared a single time. This rearrangement joins TRBV5-1 to TRBJ1-4; the match to TRBD1 covers 9 bases. Per germline, CDR1 SGHRS and CDR2 YFSETQ. The CDR3 totals 14 residues. The V gene end was trimmed by 4 bases and the J gene end by 8 bases; junction bases not matched to a gene: 6. Here the CDR3 DNA reads TGCGCCAGCAGCCGGGGACAGGGAGGCGAAAAACTGTTTTTT. Protein product: CASSRGQGGEKLFF. Full variable domain (outside the CDR3, taken from reference TRBV5-1 and TRBJ1-4): KAGVTQTPRYLIKTRGQQVTLSCSPISGHRSVSWYQQTPGQGLQFLFEYFSETQRNKGNFPGRFSGRQFSNSRSEMNVSTLELGDSALYLCASSRGQGGEKLFFGSGTQLSVL.

This clone was seen once. The chain has TRBV19 and TRBJ1-2; a possible D gene is TRBD1 (5 bases). CDR1 and CDR2 (germline): LNHDA, SQIVND (reference sequence). Trimming removed 7 bases from V and 3 bases from J, with 12 bases in between. This CDR3 comprises 13 residues. The CDR3 loop reads CASNLLTDYGYTF. The DNA of the CDR3 is TGTGCCAGTAACCTCCTGACAGACTATGGCTACACCTTC. Variable domain in full (rest from reference TRBV19 and TRBJ1-2): DGGITQSPKYLFRKEGQNVTLSCEQNLNHDAMYWYRQDPGQGLRLIYYSQIVNDFQKGDIAEGYSVSREKKESFPLTVTSAQKNPTAFYLCASNLLTDYGYTFGSGTRLTVV.

CDR3 bases: TGTGCCAGCAGCGCTAGACAGTTCCTCGTCTATGGCTACACCTTC. Residues: CASSARQFLVYGYTF. J is TRBJ1-2 and V is TRBV4-2; D possibly corresponds to TRBD1 (5 bases). CDR3 length: 15 amino acids. CDR1 LGHNA and CDR2 YNFKEQ come from the germline V gene. Between the trimmed V and J ends, which lost 5 bases and 4 bases, there was a span of 17 bases.

The chain combines TRBV29-1 with TRBJ2-1, with 10 bases identical to TRBD2. V lost 7 bases, J lost 3 bases, and 3 bases stayed unmatched. Germline-derived CDR1 and CDR2 are SQVTM and ANQGSEA. This CDR3 contains 13 residues. CDR3 residues: CSGWTSGYNEQFF. In DNA, the CDR3 is TGCAGCGGATGGACTAGCGGCTACAATGAGCAGTTCTTC.

This clone was seen more than once but under ten times. This chain joins TRBV19 and TRBJ1-2, with 9 nucleotides matching TRBD1. Trimming cost V 3 bases and J 5 bases; bases outside gene matches: 7. Germline CDR1 reads LNHDA; CDR2 reads SQIVND (reference sequence). The CDR3 runs 15 residues. The CDR3 coding sequence is TGTGCCAGTAGTATCGGGGGACAGGGTGTTTATGGCTACACCTTC. Amino acid sequence: CASSIGGQGVYGYTF.

This sequence joins TRBV29-1 and TRBJ1-4; 8 nucleotides agree with TRBD1. V lost 4 bases to trimming and J lost 6 bases; unmatched junction nucleotides: 13. Germline V gives CDR1 SQVTM, CDR2 ANQGSEA. This CDR3 comprises 16 residues. CDR3 loop: CSVADQGAVVYEKLFF. The CDR3 nucleotides read TGCAGCGTTGCTGATCAGGGGGCAGTGGTGTATGAAAAACTGTTTTTT.

This clone appeared a single time. J is TRBJ2-3 and V is TRBV2; tentative D call: TRBD2 (5 bases). Between the trimmed V and J ends, which lost 6 bases and 1 base, there was a span of 14 bases. Germline CDR1 SNHLY, CDR2 FYNNEI. The CDR3 has 15 residues. The CDR3 reads CASSVTRIGTDTQYF. For the CDR3, the DNA is TGTGCCAGCAGCGTTACTAGGATAGGCACAGATACGCAGTATTTT.

The V gene is TRBV13, the J gene TRBJ2-7, with D perhaps TRBD1 (6 bases). Germline V gives CDR1 PRHDT, CDR2 FYEKMQ (reference sequence). Trimming shortened V by 2 bases and J by 5 bases, and 10 bases separated the two germline ends. The CDR3 sequence is 13 residues long. For the CDR3, the DNA is TGTGCCAGCAGCTTAATCGGACAGCACGAGCAGTACTTC. Protein sequence: CASSLIGQHEQYF.

The rearrangement joins TRBV4-2 to TRBJ2-1, with TRBD2 as a possible D gene (6 bases). Germline V gene data show CDR1 as LGHNA and CDR2 as YNFKEQ. The CDR3 spans 13 residues. Trimming cost V 4 bases and J 3 bases, with 7 bases left between them. This chain's CDR3 is CASSPTSYNEQFF. The CDR3 DNA reads as TGTGCCAGCAGCCCGACTAGCTACAATGAGCAGTTCTTC.

V and J are TRBV4-1 and TRBJ2-1, with 7 bases lining up with TRBD2. With 3 bases clipped from V and 11 bases from J, the junction kept 19 bases outside the gene matches. Germline values: CDR1 MGHRA, CDR2 YSYEKL. There are 17 residues in the CDR3. CDR3 sequence reads: CASSHSRGGSQTDQQFF. The CDR3 DNA follows: TGCGCCAGCAGCCATTCCAGAGGCGGGAGCCAGACAGATCAGCAGTTCTTC.

This rearrangement joins TRBV27 to TRBJ1-2; a possible D gene is TRBD1 (6 bases). Germline CDR1 and CDR2: MNHEY and SMNVEV (reference sequence). Trimming took 0 bases from V and 4 from J, leaving 12 bases between them. This CDR3 comprises 15 residues. CDR3 loop: CASSLSAGGAYGYTF. The CDR3 coding sequence is TGTGCCAGCAGTTTATCAGCGGGGGGGGCCTATGGCTACACCTTC.

The chain carries TRBV6-6 and TRBJ1-4; D remains ambiguous. This CDR3 has 14 amino acids. CDR1 is MNHNY, CDR2 SVGAGI, per germline (reference sequence). V was cut by 5 bases and J by 2 bases, with 9 bases left in between. The CDR3 spells CASSQGRTNEKLFF. CDR3 in DNA: TGTGCCAGCAGTCAAGGGAGGACTAATGAAAAACTGTTTTTT.

The chain has TRBV6-1 and TRBJ2-3; 9 bases map to TRBD2. Germline V gives CDR1 MNHNS, CDR2 SASEGT. The CDR3 extends over 15 amino acids. Trimming at V came to 1 base and at J to 7 bases, leaving 6 bases not matched to a gene. The CDR3 loop reads CASSEGASGTYTQYF. DNA of the CDR3: TGTGCCAGCAGTGAAGGGGCTAGCGGGACGTATACGCAGTATTTT.

The genes are TRBV9 and TRBJ2-3; the match to TRBD2 covers 9 bases. This CDR3 has 16 amino acids. Per the germline V gene, CDR1 is SGDLS and CDR2 is YYNGEE. V dropped 1 base and J dropped 1; count of bases not matched to a gene: 4. DNA of the CDR3: TGTGCCAGCAGCGTATTAGCGGGAGTTGGCACAGATACGCAGTATTTT. Translating it yields CASSVLAGVGTDTQYF.

The chain recombines TRBV29-1 with TRBJ2-1; TRBD2 agrees at 11 bases. CDR1 is SQVTM and CDR2 is ANQGSEA in the germline V gene. There are 16 residues in the CDR3. V dropped 7 bases and J dropped 4; count of bases not matched to a gene: 12. CDR3: CSGVDAGTSGYNEQFF. DNA for the CDR3: TGCAGCGGCGTCGACGCCGGGACTAGCGGATACAATGAGCAGTTCTTC.

The V and J genes are TRBV19 and TRBJ2-5; D gene ambiguous. The CDR3 contains 14 residues. Trimming removed 3 bases from V and 5 bases from J, with 13 bases in between. CDR1 and CDR2 (germline): LNHDA, SQIVND (reference sequence). CDR3 in DNA: TGTGCCAGTAGTATCCGACGGTTCGGGGAGACCCAGTACTTC. Amino acids: CASSIRRFGETQYF.

CDR3 bases: TGCAGCGTTGGAATGGGGGGCTCCTACGAGCAGTACTTC. Amino acids: CSVGMGGSYEQYF. The J gene is TRBJ2-7, the V gene TRBV29-1; possible D gene TRBD2, 6 bases. CDR1 and CDR2 from the germline V gene are SQVTM and ANQGSEA. CDR3 length: 13 residues. V was pared by 4 bases and J by 0 bases, with 10 bases between.

V gene TRBV7-8 combines with J gene TRBJ2-3; maybe TRBD1 (6 bases). The CDR3 has 14 amino acids. The germline V and J ends were trimmed by 1 base and 1 base, with 6 bases remaining between them. Germline-derived CDR1 and CDR2 are SGHVS and FQNEAQ. The chain's CDR3 is CASSLGTGTDTQYF. CDR3 nucleotide sequence: TGTGCCAGCAGCTTAGGGACAGGCACAGATACGCAGTATTTT.

This clone has just a few counts. The chain joins TRBV7-9 to TRBJ1-1, with D perhaps matching TRBD1 (6 bases). Germline V gene data show CDR1 as SEHNR and CDR2 as FQNEAQ (reference sequence). Between the trimmed V and J ends, which lost 10 bases and 6 bases, there was a span of 18 bases. The CDR3 extends over 13 amino acids. The CDR3 sequence: CATHRAEGAEAFF. The CDR3, as DNA: TGTGCCACGCACAGGGCCGAGGGGGCTGAAGCTTTCTTT. The whole variable domain, remainder taken from reference TRBV7-9 and TRBJ1-1, is DTGVSQNPRHKITKRGQNVTFRCDPISEHNRLYWYRQTLGQGPEFLTYFQNEAQLEKSRLLSDRFSAERPKGSFSTLEIQRTEQGDSAMYLCATHRAEGAEAFFGQGTRLTVV.

The V gene is TRBV25-1, the J gene TRBJ1-3; D may be TRBD1 (5 bases). The germline CDR1 and CDR2 sequences are MGHDK and SYGVNS. The ends were cut back, 4 bases at V and 3 bases at J, with 19 bases in the middle. The CDR3 runs to 17 residues. The CDR3 loop reads CASSGVSEGRDGNTIYF. CDR3 nucleotides: TGTGCCAGCAGTGGGGTGTCCGAGGGGCGGGATGGAAACACCATATATTTT.

J is TRBJ2-7 and V is TRBV5-1, with 11 positions matching TRBD1. V dropped 5 bases and J dropped 4; count of bases not matched to a gene: 11. CDR1 and CDR2 (germline): SGHRS, YFSETQ. The CDR3 has 16 amino acids. DNA of the CDR3: TGCGCCAGCAGTCAAGGACAGGGGGCGGTGTTTTACGAGCAGTACTTC. Residues: CASSQGQGAVFYEQYF.

The chain has TRBV7-2 and TRBJ1-1; no clear D. The CDR3 spans 16 residues. Deletions cut 7 bases from V and 0 bases from J, with 18 bases between. From germline, CDR1 is SGHTA and CDR2 FQGNSA. The CDR3, as DNA: TGTGCCAGCACCCCAACCCCTACCCTCATGAACACTGAAGCTTTCTTT. Translating it yields CASTPTPTLMNTEAFF.

A single count supports this clone. The chain employs TRBV14 and TRBJ2-4; the D gene is possibly TRBD2 (6 bases). V lost 4 bases and J lost 7, with 14 bases in between. This CDR3 has 14 amino acids. The V gene's germline CDR1 is SGHDN and CDR2 FVKESK. The CDR3 DNA reads TGTGCCAGCAGCCCGGGCCCAGGGAGGAACATTCAGTACTTC. Translating it yields CASSPGPGRNIQYF.

This clone was seen a few times. The V call is TRBV6-5, the J call TRBJ2-2; D is undetermined. Trimming shortened V by 0 bases and J by 5 bases, and 4 bases separated the two germline ends. CDR1 is MNHEY and CDR2 is SVGAGI in the germline V gene. This CDR3 has 13 amino acids. The CDR3 here is CASSYSETGELFF. The CDR3 coding sequence is TGTGCCAGCAGTTACTCGGAAACCGGGGAGCTGTTTTTT.